This entry is about one T cell receptor beta chain. What it binds is not known. The CDR3 is 14 amino acids. V lost 1 base and J 9 bases, leaving 10 bases between the germline ends. Per germline, CDR1 LGHDT and CDR2 YNNKEL (reference sequence). This specimen comes from a study of T-cell reconstitution after alpha-beta-depleted transplantation in children. The study, taken as a whole, reports: Reported findings indicate that, about two months after transplant, alpha-beta T cells came from several hundred expanded clones, which were derived from non-depleted graft cells. T-cell counts and diversity were attributed mostly to newly produced T cells one year after transplant. TCRbeta diversity was high at day 60 in some patients (a result of surviving recipient T cells and thymic progenitors).

For TCRbeta, the library was prepared with unique molecular identifiers. TCRdb re-derived calls from the PCR reads in MiXCR, one entry per CDR3 protein. The sample lists fewer than 550,000 distinct CDR3 sequences, about 17% occurring once. The chain recombines TRBV3-1 with TRBJ1-6; D unresolved. The sequence derives from a boy in the first two years of life who had a stem cell transplant for Wiskott-Aldrich syndrome, so the T cells may come from the graft donor. The material sequenced was PBMCs, mostly from graft donor cells, taken 360 days after TCRalphabeta/CD19-depleted stem cell transplant. This CDR3 is CASSQVGNRSPLHF. In DNA, the CDR3 is TGTGCCAGCAGCCAAGTGGGTAATCGTTCACCCCTCCACTTT.